These 3 T cell receptor beta chains originate from one sample sequenced in a study of blood T cell repertoires in COVID-19. Only in-frame clones appear in the TCRdb table, and some are missing; sequencing was by immunoSEQ multiplex PCR. The repertoire holds approximately 120,000 clones, more than 70% seen once, with about 4.3% in the top ten. Sequencing was carried out using peripheral blood. These receptors were obtained from a human donor in a cohort sampled during active COVID-19.

The V call is TRBV19, the J call TRBJ2-3, with 7 nucleotides matching TRBD2. V lost 3 bases to trimming and J lost 0 bases; unmatched junction nucleotides: 3. The CDR3 runs 15 residues. The germline CDR1 and CDR2 sequences are LNHDA and SQIVND (reference sequence). The CDR3 sequence: CASSMRERSTDTQYF. In DNA, the CDR3 is TGTGCCAGTAGTATGCGGGAGAGGAGCACAGATACGCAGTATTTT.

The V gene is TRBV28, the J gene TRBJ1-2; 7 positions match TRBD1. CDR3 length: 13 amino acids. The junction had 4 bases not matched to a gene; V was cut back by 6 bases and J by 3 bases. Germline values: CDR1 MDHEN, CDR2 SYDVKM. CDR3 amino acids: CASSLQGYYGYTF. The DNA of the CDR3 is TGTGCCAGCAGCTTACAGGGGTACTATGGCTACACCTTC.

The chain uses TRBV7-8 and TRBJ1-5, with 7 bases aligning to TRBD1. The trim removed 5 bases at V and 1 base at J, leaving 5 bases unmatched. The CDR3 covers 15 residues. Germline values: CDR1 SGHVS, CDR2 FQNEAQ. The CDR3 region has the DNA TGTGCCAGCAGCCCGGGACAGTGGAGCAATCAGCCCCAGCATTTT. Protein product: CASSPGQWSNQPQHF.